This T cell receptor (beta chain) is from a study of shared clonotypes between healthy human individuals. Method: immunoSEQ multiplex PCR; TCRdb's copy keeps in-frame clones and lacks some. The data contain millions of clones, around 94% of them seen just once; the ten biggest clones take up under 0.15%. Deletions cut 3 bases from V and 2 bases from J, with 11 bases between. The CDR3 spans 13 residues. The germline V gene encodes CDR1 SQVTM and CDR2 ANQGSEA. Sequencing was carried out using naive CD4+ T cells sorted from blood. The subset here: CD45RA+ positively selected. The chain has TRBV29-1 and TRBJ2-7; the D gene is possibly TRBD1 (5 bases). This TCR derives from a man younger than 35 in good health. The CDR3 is CSVEGQDTYEQYF. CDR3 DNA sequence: TGCAGCGTTGAGGGGCAGGATACCTACGAGCAGTACTTC.